This entry concerns a single T cell receptor beta chain. Its antigen remains unknown. Researchers ran the PCR with 60 Vbeta and 13 Jbeta primers. As originally analysed: Among the unique TCR beta chains that a later analysis counted, around 72 million in all, 9.5 million to 11 million were shared. Measured with immunoSEQ multiplex PCR; TCRdb has only the in-frame clones, and not every one. Clone size and V and J calls were adopted from that table, with D and trimming inferred from the DNA. The top ten clones hold roughly 2% of a sample with roughly 290,000 clones, over 85% of them seen once. This specimen belongs to a study of cytomegalovirus exposure and HLA in healthy donors. General study results and limits: Testing in vitro showed a few CMV-associated chains specific for CMV antigens.

V dropped 9 bases and J dropped 3 bases, with 15 bases sitting between them. The germline CDR1 and CDR2 sequences are LNHDA and SQIVND (reference sequence). This CDR3 is 14 amino acids long. This receptor was obtained from a woman under 30 in good health and CMV-seronegative. The sample comprised PBMCs. J is TRBJ2-1 and V is TRBV19; D is possibly TRBD1 (5 bases). The CDR3 reads CASTQPGNYNEQFF. CDR3 bases: TGTGCCAGCACTCAACCAGGGAACTACAATGAGCAGTTCTTC.